What follows are 22 T cell receptor beta chains derived from one specimen sequenced in a study of T-cell reconstitution after alpha-beta-depleted transplantation in children. Unique molecular identifiers were incorporated into the prepared TCRbeta library. TCRdb recomputed calls from the PCR reads with MiXCR, one row per CDR3 protein. This sample has roughly 350,000 distinct CDR3 sequences; around 16% occur once, and the top ten carry around two fifths. The sample in question was PBMCs, mostly from graft donor cells, obtained 360 days after TCRalphabeta/CD19-depleted stem cell transplant. Receptors were obtained from a male patient between 2 and 10 years old who had a stem cell transplant for acute lymphoblastic leukemia, so the T cells may come from the graft donor.

This clonotype was observed many times. The rearrangement uses TRBV5-6 and TRBJ2-1; 12 positions match TRBD2. The CDR3 sequence is 16 residues long. With V trimmed by 0 bases and J by 9 bases, 7 bases remained unmatched. The V gene's germline CDR1 is SGHDT and CDR2 YYEEEE. The CDR3 region has the DNA TGTGCCAGCAGCTTGGCGACTAGCGGGAGCATTCGTGAGCAGTTCTTC. As protein: CASSLATSGSIREQFF. The variable domain in full, completed from reference TRBV5-6 and TRBJ2-1, reads DAGVTQSPTHLIKTRGQQVTLRCSPKSGHDTVSWYQQALGQGPQFIFQYYEEEERQRGNFPDRFSGHQFPNYSSELNVNALLLGDSALYLCASSLATSGSIREQFFGPGTRLTVL.

This clonotype was detected a few times. The rearrangement uses TRBV28 and TRBJ1-1; a weak D match, TRBD1 (5 bases). Germline-derived CDR1 and CDR2 are MDHEN and SYDVKM. V lost 1 base to trimming and J lost 6 bases, with 21 bases between them. CDR3 length: 17 amino acids. The CDR3 sequence: CASSLSWSHIMGPEAFF. The CDR3 DNA reads as TGTGCCAGCAGTTTATCGTGGTCTCACATCATGGGACCTGAAGCTTTCTTT.

This clonotype showed up many times. The rearrangement joins TRBV9 to TRBJ2-7, with D possibly TRBD2 on 6 matching bases. CDR3 length: 20 residues. Trimming shortened V by 4 bases and J by 2 bases, and 31 bases separated the two germline ends. From germline, CDR1 is SGDLS and CDR2 YYNGEE. CDR3: CASSQIPGTPKWYSTYEQYF. The CDR3, as DNA: TGTGCCAGCAGCCAAATCCCCGGGACTCCAAAGTGGTATTCTACCTACGAGCAGTACTTC. Complete variable domain (other parts from reference TRBV9 and TRBJ2-7): DSGVTQTPKHLITATGQRVTLRCSPRSGDLSVYWYQQSLDQGLQFLIQYYNGEERAKGNILERFSAQQFPDLHSELNLSSLELGDSALYFCASSQIPGTPKWYSTYEQYFGPGTRLTVT.

The V call is TRBV19, the J call TRBJ2-2, with D unclear. The CDR3 is 14 residues long. Germline V gives CDR1 LNHDA, CDR2 SQIVND (reference sequence). Trimming left V 3 bases short and J 1 base short, with 6 bases between. CDR3 nucleotide sequence: TGTGCCAGTAGTATCTGGTTGAACACCGGGGAGCTGTTTTTT. It specifies CASSIWLNTGELFF.

This clonotype was found a few times. The chain is built from TRBV5-1 and TRBJ2-1; tentative D call: TRBD2 (6 bases). This CDR3 region has 16 residues. Germline assignment: CDR1 SGHRS and CDR2 YFSETQ. Trimming removed 0 bases at V and 5 bases at J, with 15 bases between. The DNA of the CDR3 is TGCGCCAGCAGCTTGGGGCTACTAGCTTTCGACAATGAGCAGTTCTTC. The encoded protein is CASSLGLLAFDNEQFF.

V and J are TRBV20-1 and TRBJ2-7; D gene unclear. V lost 1 base, J lost 4 bases, and 8 bases lay in between. Germline V gives CDR1 DFQATT, CDR2 SNEGSKA (reference sequence). This CDR3 spans 12 amino acids. The CDR3 protein is CSARGPFYEQYF. CDR3 in DNA: TGCAGTGCTAGAGGCCCTTTTTACGAGCAGTACTTC.

This clonotype was seen repeatedly, ten times or more. The J gene is TRBJ2-7, the V gene TRBV14; no clear D gene. The V and J ends lost 0 bases and 5 bases respectively, with 5 bases between them. The CDR3 sequence is 12 residues long. The V gene's germline CDR1 is SGHDN and CDR2 FVKESK. Here the CDR3 DNA reads TGTGCCAGCAGCCAAGATAATCACGAGCAGTACTTC. Residues: CASSQDNHEQYF.

This clonotype was seen just once. The chain carries TRBV11-1 and TRBJ2-1; TRBD2 agrees at 14 bases. The V and J ends lost 5 bases and 6 bases, in that order; junction bases with no gene match: 3. The V gene's germline CDR1 is SGHAT and CDR2 FQDESV (reference sequence). The CDR3 has 15 amino acids. CDR3 region: CASSRTSGRSNEQFF. CDR3 bases: TGTGCCAGCAGCCGGACTAGCGGGAGGAGCAATGAGCAGTTCTTC.

The chain recombines TRBV7-3 with TRBJ2-5; 7 bases map to TRBD2. With 1 base clipped from V and 5 bases from J, the junction kept 19 bases outside the gene matches. The CDR3 has 19 amino acids. Germline CDR1 reads SGHTA; CDR2 reads FQGTGA. The CDR3, as DNA: TGTGCCAGCAGCTTAAAAGGACTAGATTCCGGGGATCGGAGGGAGACCCAGTACTTC. The encoded protein is CASSLKGLDSGDRRETQYF.

For the CDR3, the DNA is TGTGCCACCAGCACAGAGTGGAACACAGATACGCAGTATTTT. This encodes CATSTEWNTDTQYF. The rearrangement joins TRBV15 to TRBJ2-3; D is ambiguous. The CDR3 covers 14 residues. The V gene's germline CDR1 is LNHNV and CDR2 YYDKDF (reference sequence). Trimming left V 4 bases short and J 2 bases short, with 10 bases between.

The genes are TRBV2 and TRBJ2-5; D might be TRBD2 (7 bases). CDR3 size: 16 residues. Trimming pared 7 bases from V and 2 bases from J, leaving 20 bases between. Germline assignment: CDR1 SNHLY and CDR2 FYNNEI. The CDR3: CASTLLGGRSQETQYF. In nucleotides, the CDR3 is TGTGCCAGCACCCTTCTGGGGGGGCGTTCGCAAGAGACCCAGTACTTC.

In its sample, this clonotype was seen many times. The chain carries TRBV12-5 and TRBJ1-6; TRBD1 matches at 8 bases. The ends lost 0 bases at V and 7 bases at J; junction bases unmatched: 5. CDR1 is LGHNT, CDR2 FRNRAP, per germline. The CDR3 sequence is 16 residues long. The CDR3 DNA reads TGTGCTAGTGGTTTGGTACGGGACAGGCCCAATTCACCCCTCCACTTT. It translates to CASGLVRDRPNSPLHF.

V is TRBV5-6 and J is TRBJ2-5; D perhaps matches TRBD2 (6 bases). The germline V and J ends were trimmed by 4 bases and 3 bases, with 22 bases remaining between them. The length of the CDR3 is 17 residues. Germline CDR1 reads SGHDT; CDR2 reads YYEEEE. The CDR3 reads CASSLTPVSGREETQYF. CDR3 coding DNA: TGTGCCAGCAGCCTGACCCCCGTTAGCGGAAGGGAAGAGACCCAGTACTTC.

This clonotype was recorded at least ten times. The V and J genes are TRBV29-1 and TRBJ2-5, with TRBD1 matching 7 bases. Germline lookup yields CDR1 SQVTM and CDR2 ANQGSEA. With V trimmed by 3 bases and J by 2 bases, 6 bases remained unmatched. There are 14 residues in the CDR3. The CDR3 loop reads CSVDGRGYQETQYF. For the CDR3, the DNA is TGCAGCGTTGACGGCAGGGGGTATCAAGAGACCCAGTACTTC. The full variable domain, its missing parts supplied by reference TRBV29-1 and TRBJ2-5, is SAVISQKPSRDICQRGTSLTIQCQVDSQVTMMFWYRQQPGQSLTLIATANQGSEATYESGFVIDKFPISRPNLTFSTLTVSNMSPEDSSIYLCSVDGRGYQETQYFGPGTRLLVL.

The chain couples TRBV6-5 to TRBJ2-7; the match to TRBD2 covers 8 bases. CDR3 length: 19 amino acids. V lost 0 bases, J lost 5 bases, and 18 bases stayed unmatched. The germline CDR1 and CDR2 sequences are MNHEY and SVGAGI. The CDR3 protein is CASSYSTPLGLAEDHEQYF. CDR3 coding DNA: TGTGCCAGCAGTTACTCGACGCCCTTAGGACTAGCAGAGGATCACGAGCAGTACTTC.

This clonotype came up many times. V is TRBV28 and J is TRBJ1-5; the D is unclear. V was clipped by 8 bases and J by 11 bases, with 7 bases between them. Germline lookup yields CDR1 MDHEN and CDR2 SYDVKM. The CDR3 contains 9 residues. This CDR3 is CASGSTQHF. The CDR3 nucleotides read TGTGCCAGCGGCTCGACCCAGCATTTT.

The rearrangement joins TRBV12-3 or TRBV12-4 to TRBJ2-7; D not resolved. V was shortened by 7 bases and J by 2 bases, with 18 bases between the two germline ends. The CDR3 sequence is 15 residues long. CDR3 sequence: CASTIIGQTTYEQYF. The CDR3 DNA is TGTGCCAGCACCATTATCGGGCAGACAACCTACGAGCAGTACTTC.

This clonotype appeared many times. This sequence joins TRBV9 and TRBJ2-7, with 9 bases that match TRBD1. This CDR3 has 15 residues. Germline assignment: CDR1 SGDLS and CDR2 YYNGEE. J lost 5 bases, V lost 3 bases, and 9 bases had no gene match. Here the CDR3 reads CASSAPDRGWDEQYF. The DNA for the CDR3 is TGTGCCAGCAGCGCCCCGGACAGGGGTTGGGACGAGCAGTACTTC.

This clonotype was seen many times. The genes are TRBV24-1 and TRBJ2-3; TRBD2 matches 7 bases. CDR1 KGHDR and CDR2 SFDVKD come from the germline V gene. With 3 bases clipped from V and 1 base from J, the junction kept 6 bases outside the gene matches. The CDR3 spans 16 residues. CDR3 residues: CATSDHAGAGTDTQYF. CDR3 DNA: TGTGCCACCAGTGATCATGCGGGAGCTGGCACAGATACGCAGTATTTT.

This clonotype was found a few times. The chain uses TRBV7-9 and TRBJ1-4; D unclear. Germline V CDR1 and CDR2: SEHNR, FQNEAQ (reference sequence). The CDR3 runs 16 residues. Trimming removed 5 bases at V and 0 bases at J, with 13 bases between. Here the CDR3 DNA reads TGTGCCAGCAGCCCGTGGACGAATGCAACTAATGAAAAACTGTTTTTT. Translated, it gives CASSPWTNATNEKLFF.

The chain uses TRBV13 and TRBJ2-2; 7 nucleotides align to TRBD1. Germline V gene sequence: CDR1 PRHDT, CDR2 FYEKMQ (reference sequence). This CDR3 contains 16 residues. Trimming at V came to 1 base and at J to 0 bases, leaving 2 bases not matched to a gene. The CDR3 nucleotides read TGTGCCAGCAGCTTAGCCGGACAGGCGAACACCGGGGAGCTGTTTTTT. Translation: CASSLAGQANTGELFF.

This sequence joins TRBV14 and TRBJ2-5; D uncertain. Per germline, CDR1 SGHDN and CDR2 FVKESK. The V end lost 4 bases, the J end lost 4 bases, and 16 bases lay between the germline ends. The CDR3 runs 15 residues. The CDR3 here is CASSRTFLGGETQYF. DNA for the CDR3: TGTGCCAGCAGCCGAACGTTCCTCGGTGGAGAGACCCAGTACTTC.